This is a list of T cell receptor beta chains from one sample in a study of regulatory T cells in long-lasting Graves disease. Via MiXCR, TCRdb re-called the multiplex PCR reads, giving one row per CDR3 protein. The repertoire holds over 350,000 distinct CDR3 sequences, about 15% seen once, with approximately 8% in the top ten. The same data also went into a second study, on T cells in Graves' hyperthyroidism and ophthalmopathy.

Sample: peripheral blood mononuclear cells (PBMCs), taken at new diagnosis, from a patient treated with antithyroid drugs. The source of these receptors is a woman in her thirties or forties with Graves disease. CDR3s include the opening cysteine and the closing phenylalanine or tryptophan. D genes are given only for firm matches. The size of a clone is reported for some rows only, either as once, few or many, or as a class for expanded clones.

>TRBD2|TRBJ2-2|TRBV4-3|-
CASSPSVAGSAGELFF
TGCGCCAGCAGCCCCTCAGTAGCGGGATCGGCCGGGGAGCTGTTTTTT
>-|TRBJ2-4|TRBV6-2/TRBV6-3|-
CASGSHIQYF
TGTGCCAGCGGTTCTCACATTCAGTACTTC
>-|TRBJ2-1|TRBV3-1|many
CASSYRDSYNEQFF
TGTGCCAGCAGTTACAGGGACTCCTACAATGAGCAGTTCTTC
>-|TRBJ2-1|TRBV20-1|-
CSGGGLHNEQFF
TGCAGTGGGGGGGGCCTCCACAATGAGCAGTTCTTC
>-|TRBJ2-5|TRBV5-6|many
CASSYRELGGETQYF
TGTGCCAGCAGCTACCGGGAACTAGGAGGCGAGACCCAGTACTTC
>-|TRBJ2-7|TRBV30|-
CAWSVLEGAYEQYF
TGTGCCTGGAGTGTACTGGAGGGAGCCTACGAGCAGTACTTC
>-|TRBJ2-5|TRBV5-1|many
CASSWGPSGVQETQYF
TGCGCCAGCAGCTGGGGACCTTCTGGGGTCCAAGAGACCCAGTACTTC
>TRBD1|TRBJ2-5|TRBV28|many
CASSSRRGRQETQYF
TGTGCCAGCAGTTCACGTAGGGGGCGCCAAGAGACCCAGTACTTC
>-|TRBJ1-1|TRBV12-3/TRBV12-4|many
CASSLADRTEAFF
TGTGCCAGCAGCCTTGCCGACAGGACTGAAGCTTTCTTT
>TRBD1|TRBJ1-1|TRBV2|many
CASSERDRVHLNTEAFF
TGTGCCAGCAGTGAAAGGGACAGGGTACACCTGAACACTGAAGCTTTCTTT
>TRBD2|TRBJ2-1|TRBV19|many
CASSNAGVYNEQFF
TGTGCCAGTAGTAATGCGGGAGTGTACAATGAGCAGTTCTTC
>-|TRBJ2-5|TRBV5-4|many
CASSLFPPGRDQETQYF
TGTGCCAGCAGCTTGTTTCCTCCGGGACGGGACCAAGAGACCCAGTACTTC
>TRBD1|TRBJ1-1|TRBV20-1|few
CSARDNRGAGTEAFF
TGCAGTGCTAGAGATAACAGGGGAGCGGGCACTGAAGCTTTCTTT
>TRBD1|TRBJ1-2|TRBV19|many
CASSWGQGNYGYTF
TGTGCCAGTAGCTGGGGACAGGGGAACTATGGCTACACCTTC
>-|TRBJ2-3|TRBV20-1|many
CSANKGGTDTQYF
TGCAGTGCTAATAAGGGGGGCACAGATACGCAGTATTTT
>-|TRBJ1-5|TRBV19|-
CVTMGQGKHQPQHF
TGTGTCACTATGGGGCAGGGAAAGCATCAGCCCCAGCATTTT
>TRBD1|TRBJ2-5|TRBV7-9|-
CASSPPDRGQETQYF
TGTGCCAGCAGCCCCCCCGACAGGGGACAAGAGACCCAGTACTTC
>-|TRBJ2-5|TRBV9|many
CASSVMAGAGETQYF
TGTGCCAGCAGCGTGATGGCAGGGGCAGGAGAGACCCAGTACTTC
>TRBD2|TRBJ2-5|TRBV18|many
CASRERGETQYF
TGTGCCAGCAGAGAGCGGGGGGAGACCCAGTACTTC
>-|TRBJ2-7|TRBV6-1|many
CASTLRPFSIYEQYF
TGTGCCAGCACCTTACGCCCTTTTTCGATCTACGAGCAGTACTTC
>-|TRBJ2-2|TRBV5-8|-
CASSPPGLPSGELFF
TGTGCCAGCAGCCCCCCAGGACTACCATCCGGGGAGCTGTTTTTT
>-|TRBJ2-1|TRBV3-1|few
CASSQVLLGGGKNEQFF
TGTGCCAGCAGCCAAGTTTTATTGGGCGGTGGGAAGAATGAGCAGTTCTTC
>-|TRBJ1-4|TRBV7-9|-
CASSLSWGGEKLFF
TGTGCCAGCAGCTTATCTTGGGGCGGTGAAAAACTGTTTTTT
>-|TRBJ1-1|TRBV7-9|many
CASSLAVGKNTEAFF
TGTGCCAGCAGCTTAGCTGTTGGCAAGAACACTGAAGCTTTCTTT
>-|TRBJ2-2|TRBV13|few
CASSFEYTGELFF
TGTGCCAGCAGCTTCGAGTACACCGGGGAGCTGTTTTTT
>TRBD2|TRBJ2-2|TRBV2|many
CASSGLAGVGGELFF
TGTGCCAGCAGTGGACTAGCGGGAGTAGGCGGGGAGCTGTTTTTT
>-|TRBJ1-6|TRBV28|-
CASSPQGPSNSPLHF
TGTGCCAGCAGTCCCCAGGGTCCAAGCAATTCACCCCTCCACTTT
>-|TRBJ1-5|TRBV12-3/TRBV12-4|few
CASSDEDGAIAQHF
TGTGCCAGCAGTGACGAAGACGGAGCCATAGCCCAGCATTTT
>-|TRBJ1-2|TRBV12-3/TRBV12-4|many
CASSLSYNYGYTF
TGTGCCAGCAGTTTAAGCTATAACTATGGCTACACCTTC
>TRBD2|TRBJ2-3|TRBV6-2/TRBV6-3|many
CASSYWGAGDTDTQYF
TGTGCCAGCAGTTACTGGGGCGCGGGAGACACAGATACGCAGTATTTT
>-|TRBJ2-2|TRBV2|many
CASSESGVGSGELFF
TGTGCCAGCAGTGAATCGGGAGTGGGGAGCGGGGAGCTGTTTTTT
>TRBD1|TRBJ2-3|TRBV6-2/TRBV6-3|many
CASTGQGTDTQYF
TGTGCCAGCACCGGACAGGGCACAGATACGCAGTATTTT
>-|TRBJ1-4|TRBV19|many
CASSKQRLATNEKLFF
TGTGCCAGTAGTAAGCAGCGCTTGGCAACTAATGAAAAACTGTTTTTT
>TRBD1|TRBJ2-5|TRBV15|many
CATSRARQGKGETQYF
TGTGCCACCAGCAGAGCCCGACAGGGTAAGGGAGAGACCCAGTACTTC
>-|TRBJ2-1|TRBV29-1|-
CSVDRVSEQFF
TGCAGCGTTGACAGGGTGAGTGAGCAGTTCTTC
>-|TRBJ2-3|TRBV2|many
CASSVWEDTQYF
TGTGCCAGCAGTGTATGGGAGGATACGCAGTATTTT
>-|TRBJ2-7|TRBV6-1|many
CASTNGGIYEQYF
TGTGCCAGCACGAACGGAGGAATTTACGAGCAGTACTTC
>-|TRBJ1-1|TRBV19|many
CASSPPRLNTEAFF
TGTGCCAGTAGTCCCCCCAGGTTGAACACTGAAGCTTTCTTT
>-|TRBJ1-2|TRBV20-1|-
CSAKHSRGYGYTF
TGCAGTGCTAAACACTCCCGAGGCTATGGCTACACCTTC
>TRBD1|TRBJ2-2|TRBV11-3|many
CASSQGQGNTGELFF
TGTGCCAGCAGCCAGGGACAGGGGAACACCGGGGAGCTGTTTTTT
>-|TRBJ1-1|TRBV11-3|many
CASSRTGNTEAFF
TGTGCCAGCAGCCGGACGGGGAACACTGAAGCTTTCTTT
>-|TRBJ1-4|TRBV18|many
CASSPRSGLNEKLFF
TGTGCCAGCTCACCACGCTCAGGGCTAAATGAAAAACTGTTTTTT
>-|TRBJ2-6|TRBV7-2|-
CASSFGSPGANVLTF
TGTGCCAGCAGCTTTGGCTCCCCCGGGGCCAACGTCCTGACTTTC
>TRBD2|TRBJ2-7|TRBV3-1|many
CASSHGSGSYEQYF
TGTGCCAGCAGCCATGGTAGCGGGAGCTACGAGCAGTACTTC
>-|TRBJ2-7|TRBV30|-
CAWSVRWNYEQYF
TGTGCCTGGAGTGTACGCTGGAATTACGAGCAGTACTTC
>TRBD2|TRBJ2-2|TRBV7-3|few
CASSSGGAGELFF
TGTGCCAGCAGCTCGGGGGGGGCCGGGGAGCTGTTTTTT
>-|TRBJ1-1|TRBV3-1|-
CASSLWLGIMNTEAFF
TGTGCCAGCAGCCTTTGGCTAGGGATTATGAACACTGAAGCTTTCTTT
>-|TRBJ1-5|TRBV19|many
CASRGAGVGQPQHF
TGTGCCAGTAGGGGTGCGGGGGTCGGTCAGCCCCAGCATTTT
>-|TRBJ1-1|TRBV18|many
CASSPIFHELNTEAFF
TGTGCCAGCTCACCAATCTTTCACGAGCTGAACACTGAAGCTTTCTTT
>TRBD1|TRBJ2-5|TRBV10-3|many
CAISEGAGGPQETQYF
TGTGCCATCAGTGAAGGGGCAGGGGGCCCTCAAGAGACCCAGTACTTC
>TRBD2|TRBJ2-5|TRBV27|many
CASSPRTSGRRVKETQYF
TGTGCCAGCAGTCCTCGGACTAGCGGGAGAAGGGTAAAAGAGACCCAGTACTTC
>TRBD2|TRBJ2-2|TRBV12-3/TRBV12-4|many
CASSLAQMGLANTGELFF
TGTGCCAGCAGTTTAGCCCAAATGGGACTAGCGAACACCGGGGAGCTGTTTTTT
>TRBD2|TRBJ2-3|TRBV7-8|many
CASSPEPGLAGGTDTQYF
TGTGCCAGCAGCCCAGAGCCGGGACTAGCGGGAGGGACAGATACGCAGTATTTT
>TRBD2|TRBJ2-5|TRBV28|many
CASSFPPSGREEETQYF
TGTGCCAGCAGTTTTCCCCCTAGCGGGAGAGAAGAAGAGACCCAGTACTTC
>-|TRBJ1-2|TRBV9|many
CASRQGTAGYGYTF
TGTGCCAGCAGACAAGGGACCGCGGGCTATGGCTACACCTTC
>-|TRBJ1-1|TRBV27|many
CASSSGVMNTEAFF
TGTGCCAGCAGTTCCGGGGTTATGAACACTGAAGCTTTCTTT
>-|TRBJ2-7|TRBV6-1|few
CASSARVPDYEQYF
TGTGCCAGCAGTGCCCGAGTACCTGATTACGAGCAGTACTTC
>-|TRBJ2-2|TRBV27|many
CASKLRGPSNTGELFF
TGTGCCAGCAAACTCAGGGGTCCGTCCAACACCGGGGAGCTGTTTTTT